Below, 8 T cell receptor beta chains from the same sample are listed, as sequenced in a study of cytomegalovirus exposure and HLA in healthy donors. With 60 Vbeta and 13 Jbeta primers, the PCR was carried out. The table came from immunoSEQ multiplex PCR; TCRdb's copy has only in-frame clones and leaves some out. The repertoire includes some 200,000 clones, about 85% of them detected once, and 0.39% sits in the top ten. Source material: PBMCs. These receptors originate from a male donor in good health and CMV-seropositive.

The V call is TRBV15, the J call TRBJ2-7, with D possibly matching TRBD1 (5 bases). This CDR3 is 12 amino acids long. V gave up 3 bases and J gave up 4 bases, with 7 bases separating them. CDR1 is LNHNV and CDR2 is YYDKDF in the germline V gene (reference sequence). As DNA, the CDR3 is TGTGCCACCAGCAGGCCAGGGTACGAGCAGTACTTC. Translated, it gives CATSRPGYEQYF.

This chain uses TRBV7-9 with TRBJ2-1, with a possible D match to TRBD2 (6 bases). V lost 6 bases, J lost 8 bases, and 14 bases lay in between. Germline CDR1 and CDR2: SEHNR and FQNEAQ (reference sequence). The CDR3 consists of 13 residues. The CDR3: CASRPGLLDEQFF. Here the CDR3 DNA reads TGTGCCAGCAGACCGGGACTTCTGGATGAGCAGTTCTTC.

This sequence joins TRBV29-1 and TRBJ1-1; 7 bases are a match to TRBD1. V dropped 5 bases and J dropped 1; count of bases not matched to a gene: 7. The germline V gene has CDR1 SQVTM and CDR2 ANQGSEA. CDR3 length: 14 residues. For the CDR3, the DNA is TGCAGCGTTACCGGGACAGACTGGAACACTGAAGCTTTCTTT. It codes for CSVTGTDWNTEAFF.

This chain uses TRBV5-1 with TRBJ1-5; the match to TRBD1 covers 7 bases. Unmatched junction bases numbered 5, after V lost 4 bases and J lost 1 base. Germline V gives CDR1 SGHRS, CDR2 YFSETQ. The CDR3 spans 15 residues. CDR3 sequence reads: CASSLQGISNQPQHF. DNA for the CDR3: TGCGCCAGCAGCCTACAGGGGATAAGCAATCAGCCCCAGCATTTT.

V gene TRBV29-1 combines with J gene TRBJ2-1, with 15 bases aligning to TRBD2. V dropped 6 bases and J dropped 7; count of bases not matched to a gene: 10. The CDR3 runs 16 residues. Germline V CDR1 and CDR2: SQVTM, ANQGSEA. CDR3 amino acids: CSVKSWTSGRANEQFF. CDR3 bases: TGCAGCGTAAAATCCTGGACTAGCGGGAGGGCGAATGAGCAGTTCTTC.

This chain joins TRBV11-3 and TRBJ1-2, with TRBD1 as a possible D gene (5 bases). V was cut by 1 base and J by 6 bases, with 9 bases left in between. This CDR3 is built from 13 residues. Germline CDR1 reads SGHNT; CDR2 reads YENEEA. The CDR3 here is CASSLGQGDGYTF. The DNA of the CDR3 is TGTGCCAGCAGCTTAGGACAAGGGGATGGCTACACCTTC.

The chain combines TRBV19 with TRBJ1-5, with a possible D match to TRBD1 (6 bases). The CDR3 runs 16 residues. Germline lookup yields CDR1 LNHDA and CDR2 SQIVND (reference sequence). Deletions cut 1 base from V and 2 bases from J, with 12 bases between. CDR3 sequence reads: CASSIVGGAGNQPQHF. The CDR3 DNA sequence: TGTGCCAGTAGTATAGTGGGGGGGGCTGGCAATCAGCCCCAGCATTTT.

The chain recombines TRBV5-1 with TRBJ1-2; TRBD1 aligns across 7 bases. This CDR3 region has 15 residues. Germline values: CDR1 SGHRS, CDR2 YFSETQ. Germline trimming cut 3 bases from V and 4 bases from J; bases unmatched to any gene: 9. CDR3 bases: TGCGCCAGCAGCTCTTCCCAGGGGGTCGGCTATGGCTACACCTTC. It encodes CASSSSQGVGYGYTF.